Included here is one T cell receptor beta chain sequence, with context. Its cognate antigen is unknown. Via MiXCR, TCRdb re-called the 5' RACE reads, giving one row per CDR3 protein. The top ten hold about 3.5% of the sample, which has 250,000 to 350,000 distinct CDR3 sequences, around 21% seen once. The sample originates from a study of CD8 T cells in ankylosing spondylitis. Study-wide results and limits: A TCR beta motif made of fewer than ten highly homologous variants seemed typical of ankylosing spondylitis blood.

The germline V gene has CDR1 MNHNS and CDR2 SASEGT. The CDR3 contains 14 residues. Trimming removed 1 base from V and 2 bases from J, with 9 bases in between. The chain has TRBV6-1 and TRBJ2-7; no firm D call. Sequenced sample: blood, either unsorted or a sorted T cell fraction (not recorded which). The clonotype originates from a female donor with ankylosing spondylitis or in good health (not recorded which). CDR3 nucleotide sequence: TGTGCCAGCAGTGAAGAGTGGCGAGCCTACGAGCAGTACTTC. This translates into CASSEEWRAYEQYF.